Below are 7 T cell receptor beta chains sequenced from a single sample in a study of cytomegalovirus exposure and HLA in healthy donors. 13 Jbeta primers and 60 Vbeta primers were used for the PCR. Assay used: immunoSEQ multiplex PCR; TCRdb lists only in-frame clones, some missing. Of approximately 130,000 clones in the sample, over 65% were seen once. Sequencing was done on a sample of PBMCs. These receptors originate from a female donor in good health and CMV-seropositive.

V and J are TRBV5-6 and TRBJ2-5; weak D call: TRBD2 (5 bases). CDR3 length equals 13 residues. From germline, CDR1 is SGHDT and CDR2 YYEEEE. Trimming cost V 4 bases and J 4 bases, with 11 bases left between them. The CDR3 loop is CASSPRAAETQYF. The CDR3 DNA reads TGTGCCAGCAGCCCTCGAGCGGCAGAGACCCAGTACTTC.

The chain combines TRBV28 with TRBJ2-2, with D perhaps matching TRBD1 (6 bases). There are 14 residues in the CDR3. Germline V CDR1 and CDR2: MDHEN, SYDVKM. V was trimmed by 0 bases and J by 5 bases, leaving 7 bases between them. The DNA of the CDR3 is TGTGCCAGCAGTTTATGGGGGGCGACCGGGGAGCTGTTTTTT. Translating it yields CASSLWGATGELFF.

For the CDR3, the DNA is TGTGCCAGCTCACCACCACAGGGTACCGGCGAGCAGTACTTC. Encoded protein: CASSPPQGTGEQYF. The chain recombines TRBV18 with TRBJ2-7, with a possible D match to TRBD1 (6 bases). Trimming shortened V by 0 bases and J by 6 bases, and 12 bases separated the two germline ends. From germline, CDR1 is KGHSH and CDR2 LQKENI. This CDR3 comprises 14 residues. Full variable domain (outside the CDR3, taken from reference TRBV18 and TRBJ2-7): NAGVMQNPRHLVRRRGQEARLRCSPMKGHSHVYWYRQLPEEGLKFMVYLQKENIIDESGMPKERFSAEFPKEGPSILRIQQVVRGDSAAYFCASSPPQGTGEQYFGPGTRLTVT.

The CDR3, as DNA: TGTGCCAGTAGCCCCCGGACTAGCGGGATCGATGAGCAGTTCTTC. Amino acids: CASSPRTSGIDEQFF. The rearrangement uses TRBV19 and TRBJ2-1; 12 bases align to TRBD2. The germline CDR1 and CDR2 sequences are LNHDA and SQIVND (reference sequence). The CDR3 length is 15 residues. After removal of 6 bases from V and 8 bases from J, the junction contained 8 bases not matched to a gene.

This clone has more than one count but fewer than ten. This chain links TRBV5-6 with TRBJ1-2; 9 positions agree with TRBD1. V was clipped by 4 bases and J by 3 bases; unmatched bases: 1. The germline gives CDR1 SGHDT, CDR2 YYEEEE. CDR3 length: 13 amino acids. CDR3 sequence reads: CASSRDRDYGYTF. For the CDR3, the DNA is TGTGCCAGCAGCCGGGACAGGGACTATGGCTACACCTTC.

The chain is built from TRBV28 and TRBJ1-4, with TRBD1 as a possible D gene (5 bases). Per germline, CDR1 MDHEN and CDR2 SYDVKM. The V end was cut by 6 bases, the J end by 3 bases, with 14 bases between. The CDR3 length is 15 residues. CDR3 protein: CASSRRQWSNEKLFF. In nucleotides, the CDR3 is TGTGCCAGCAGCCGAAGACAGTGGTCTAATGAAAAACTGTTTTTT. The variable domain in full, completed from reference TRBV28 and TRBJ1-4, reads DVKVTQSSRYLVKRTGEKVFLECVQDMDHENMFWYRQDPGLGLRLIYFSYDVKMKEKGDIPEGYSVSREKKERFSLILESASTNQTSMYLCASSRRQWSNEKLFFGSGTQLSVL.

CDR3 coding DNA: TGTGCCAGCAGCCAAAATCTACGGGACTATGGCTACACCTTC. This encodes CASSQNLRDYGYTF. This rearrangement joins TRBV5-6 to TRBJ1-2; D gene unclear. The CDR3 is made up of 14 amino acids. Germline V gene data show CDR1 as SGHDT and CDR2 as YYEEEE. V was clipped by 4 bases and J by 3 bases, with 13 bases between them.